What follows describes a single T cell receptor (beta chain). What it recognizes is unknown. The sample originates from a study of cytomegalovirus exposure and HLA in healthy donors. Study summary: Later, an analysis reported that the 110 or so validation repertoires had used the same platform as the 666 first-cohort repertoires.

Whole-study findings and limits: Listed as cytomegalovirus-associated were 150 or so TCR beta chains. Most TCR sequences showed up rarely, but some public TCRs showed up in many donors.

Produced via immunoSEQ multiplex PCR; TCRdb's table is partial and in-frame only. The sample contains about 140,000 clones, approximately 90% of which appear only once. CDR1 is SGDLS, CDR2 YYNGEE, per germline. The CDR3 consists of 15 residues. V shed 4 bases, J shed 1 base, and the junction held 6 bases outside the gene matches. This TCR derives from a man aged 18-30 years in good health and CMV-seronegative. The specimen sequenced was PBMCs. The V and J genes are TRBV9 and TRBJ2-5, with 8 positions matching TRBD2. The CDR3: CASSSTGTSQETQYF. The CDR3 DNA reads TGTGCCAGCAGCTCCACCGGGACTAGCCAAGAGACCCAGTACTTC.